The following is a T cell receptor beta chain sequence with its context. The data were obtained in a study of blood T cell repertoires in COVID-19. Study-level background: The origin of the acute and convalescent COVID-19 samples was the United States, Italy and Spain.

CDR3 length: 12 amino acids. V shed 4 bases and J shed 4 bases, with 8 bases lying between them. Germline CDR1 and CDR2: SGHNT and YYREEE (reference sequence). Per the original methods: It was from reference gene primer amplification that nucleated cell counts were estimated. Produced via immunoSEQ multiplex PCR; TCRdb's table is partial and in-frame only. From that table come the V and J calls and clone size; the DNA was used to work out D and trimming. The data contain fewer than 700,000 clones, approximately 88% of them singletons. Patients from Seattle were sampled longitudinally, starting during active infection.

The chain carries TRBV5-4 and TRBJ1-2; possible D gene TRBD1, 5 bases. Sequenced material: peripheral blood. This TCR was sampled from a woman between 50 and 59 years old with COVID-19, enrolled during active disease. This CDR3 is CASSADSYGYTF. The CDR3 region has the DNA TGTGCCAGCAGCGCTGACAGCTATGGCTACACCTTC.